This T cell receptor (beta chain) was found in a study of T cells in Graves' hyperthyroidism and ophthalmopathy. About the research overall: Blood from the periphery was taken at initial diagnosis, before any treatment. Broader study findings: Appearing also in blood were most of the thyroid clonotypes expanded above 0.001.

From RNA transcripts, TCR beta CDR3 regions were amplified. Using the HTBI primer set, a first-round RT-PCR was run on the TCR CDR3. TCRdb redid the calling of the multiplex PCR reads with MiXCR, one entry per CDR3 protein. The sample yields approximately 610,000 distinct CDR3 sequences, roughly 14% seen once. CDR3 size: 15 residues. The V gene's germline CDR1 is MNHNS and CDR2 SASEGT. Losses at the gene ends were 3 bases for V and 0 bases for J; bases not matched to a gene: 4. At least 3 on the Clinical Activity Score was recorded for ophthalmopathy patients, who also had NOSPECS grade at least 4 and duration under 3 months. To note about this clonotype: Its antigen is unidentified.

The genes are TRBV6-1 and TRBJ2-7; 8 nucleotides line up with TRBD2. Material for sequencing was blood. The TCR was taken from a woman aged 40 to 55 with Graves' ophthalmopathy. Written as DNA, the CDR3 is TGTGCCAGCAGTGACTTAGCGGGAAGCTCCTACGAGCAGTACTTC. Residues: CASSDLAGSSYEQYF.